The next 24 T cell receptor beta chains were all read from a single sample in a study of T cells in Graves' hyperthyroidism and ophthalmopathy. Authors of the study amplified TCR beta CDR3 regions from RNA transcripts. With the HTBI primer set, the TCR CDR3 went through a first round of RT-PCR. One entry per CDR3 protein results from TCRdb running MiXCR on the multiplex PCR reads. The sample holds 550,000 to 650,000 distinct CDR3 sequences, about 15% seen once. The sequencing input was blood. These receptors were taken from a woman under 40 with Graves' hyperthyroidism that later progressed to Graves' ophthalmopathy.

This clonotype was counted many times. The J gene is TRBJ1-3, the V gene TRBV6-1; D gene ambiguous. Germline V gives CDR1 MNHNS, CDR2 SASEGT. This CDR3 spans 15 amino acids. Trimming removed 2 bases at V and 0 bases at J, with 8 bases between. This CDR3 reads CASSEIRRSGNTIYF. Written as DNA, the CDR3 is TGTGCCAGCAGTGAAATACGGCGCTCTGGAAACACCATATATTTT.

This clonotype was counted a few times. The chain carries TRBV6-1 and TRBJ2-1; 7 bases align to TRBD2. V was clipped by 6 bases and J by 1 base; unmatched bases: 6. The germline V gene encodes CDR1 MNHNS and CDR2 SASEGT. The CDR3 runs to 15 residues. CDR3 sequence reads: CASSPQRDSYNEQFF. The CDR3 region has the DNA TGTGCCAGCAGCCCGCAGCGGGATTCCTACAATGAGCAGTTCTTC.

This sequence joins TRBV5-1 and TRBJ2-3; D is possibly TRBD1 (6 bases). The CDR3 runs 17 residues. V was cut by 0 bases and J by 5 bases, with 19 bases left in between. Per the germline V gene, CDR1 is SGHRS and CDR2 is YFSETQ. In DNA, the CDR3 is TGCGCCAGCAGCTTGGAGAGGGTTCCCCAGGGGATAGATACGCAGTATTTT. This translates into CASSLERVPQGIDTQYF.

The gene calls are TRBV6-2 or TRBV6-3 and TRBJ2-7; 9 bases align to TRBD1. CDR1 is MNHEY, CDR2 SVGEGT, per germline. Trimming removed 5 bases from V and 3 bases from J; junction bases left unmatched: 8. There are 15 residues in the CDR3. The DNA of the CDR3 is TGTGCCAGCAGTCAGATCAGACAGGGGGACTACGAGCAGTACTTC. It encodes CASSQIRQGDYEQYF.

This clonotype was observed many times. The chain employs TRBV9 and TRBJ1-4, with D hard to call. CDR1 SGDLS and CDR2 YYNGEE come from the germline V gene. Trimming shortened V by 2 bases and J by 3 bases, and 11 bases separated the two germline ends. The CDR3 runs to 15 residues. The CDR3: CASSVGGLSNEKLFF. The CDR3 DNA follows: TGTGCCAGCAGCGTCGGAGGTTTGTCTAATGAAAAACTGTTTTTT. Based on the CDR3 plus reference TRBV9 and TRBJ1-4, the full variable domain is DSGVTQTPKHLITATGQRVTLRCSPRSGDLSVYWYQQSLDQGLQFLIQYYNGEERAKGNILERFSAQQFPDLHSELNLSSLELGDSALYFCASSVGGLSNEKLFFGSGTQLSVL.

This clonotype was seen at least ten times. The V and J genes are TRBV20-1 and TRBJ2-2; 10 bases are shared with TRBD2. This CDR3 region has 17 residues. Germline trimming cut 0 bases from V and 6 bases from J; bases unmatched to any gene: 10. The germline V gene has CDR1 DFQATT and CDR2 SNEGSKA (reference sequence). The CDR3, as DNA: TGCAGTGCTAGAGAACGTAGCGGGAGGCCCCGATCCGGGGAGCTGTTTTTT. Protein sequence: CSARERSGRPRSGELFF.

In this sample, this clonotype turned up many times. The chain links TRBV28 to TRBJ1-2; D is perhaps TRBD1 (5 bases). This CDR3 has 14 amino acids. Germline V gives CDR1 MDHEN, CDR2 SYDVKM. V lost 2 bases, J lost 7 bases, and 14 bases lay in between. The CDR3 DNA is TGTGCCAGCAGTTTAAGAATAGGTGGGGGTGGCTACACCTTC. Translated: CASSLRIGGGGYTF.

This clonotype was observed many times. V and J are TRBV6-5 and TRBJ2-7; 11 bases align to TRBD1. The junction had 5 bases not matched to a gene; V was cut back by 0 bases and J by 4 bases. The CDR3 spans 16 residues. CDR1 and CDR2 from the germline V gene are MNHEY and SVGAGI. The CDR3: CASSYSLGTGGYEQYF. The CDR3 bases are TGTGCCAGCAGTTACTCGCTTGGGACAGGGGGGTACGAGCAGTACTTC.

This clonotype was counted a few times. The gene calls are TRBV5-1 and TRBJ1-1; TRBD1 might be the D (5 bases). Germline CDR1 and CDR2: SGHRS and YFSETQ. The V end lost 3 bases, the J end lost 7 bases, and 16 bases lay between the germline ends. There are 14 residues in the CDR3. CDR3 residues: CASSWETGTYEAFF. CDR3 in DNA: TGCGCCAGCAGCTGGGAAACCGGGACCTATGAAGCTTTCTTT.

This clonotype was recorded at least ten times. This chain joins TRBV18 and TRBJ2-5; 7 bases fit TRBD2. The length of the CDR3 is 15 residues. Per the germline V gene, CDR1 is KGHSH and CDR2 is LQKENI. J gave up 1 base and V 0 bases, and 2 bases lay outside the gene matches. The CDR3 coding sequence is TGTGCCAGCTCACCACCGGGAGGGCCCCAAGAGACCCAGTACTTC. It codes for CASSPPGGPQETQYF.

This clonotype has only a few counts. The chain joins TRBV30 to TRBJ2-7; D gene uncertain. Germline loops: CDR1 GTSNPN, CDR2 SVGIG (reference sequence). V lost 0 bases to trimming and J lost 2 bases, with 14 bases between them. The length of the CDR3 is 15 residues. CDR3 region: CAWSVPGTLAYEQYF. The CDR3, as DNA: TGTGCCTGGAGTGTACCGGGTACACTGGCCTACGAGCAGTACTTC.

This clonotype was counted between two and nine times. V is TRBV10-3 and J is TRBJ1-4; D gene ambiguous. V gave up 10 bases and J gave up 8 bases, with 14 bases separating them. The CDR3 consists of 12 residues. Per the germline V gene, CDR1 is ENHRY and CDR2 is SYGVKD. CDR3 bases: TGTGCCACCTCCGGAGAAGGAGAAAAACTGTTTTTT. Its translation is CATSGEGEKLFF.

This clonotype came up a few times. The rearrangement joins TRBV11-3 to TRBJ2-5; 8 bases are shared with TRBD1. Germline lookup yields CDR1 SGHNT and CDR2 YENEEA. J lost 1 base, V lost 7 bases, and 5 bases had no gene match. The CDR3 has 14 amino acids. CDR3 in amino acids: CASTDRGTQETQYF. The CDR3 nucleotides read TGTGCCAGCACCGACAGGGGCACCCAAGAGACCCAGTACTTC.

This clonotype was found many times. J is TRBJ1-2 and V is TRBV12-3 or TRBV12-4, with 10 bases lining up with TRBD1. The CDR3 extends over 15 amino acids. The junction had 3 bases not matched to a gene; V was cut back by 1 base and J by 4 bases. In nucleotides, the CDR3 is TGTGCCAGCAGTTTAGTGGGACAGGGGCCCTATGGCTACACCTTC. Translation: CASSLVGQGPYGYTF.

In this sample, this clonotype turned up many times. The chain joins TRBV5-1 to TRBJ2-1, with D unclear. V was clipped by 3 bases and J by 9 bases, with 7 bases between them. CDR1 is SGHRS and CDR2 is YFSETQ in the germline V gene. This CDR3 comprises 11 residues. The chain's CDR3 is CASSSGREQFF. The CDR3 DNA reads TGCGCCAGCAGCTCTGGTCGTGAGCAGTTCTTC.

This clonotype has at least ten counts. The chain combines TRBV20-1 with TRBJ2-2; D is possibly TRBD2 (6 bases). Germline values: CDR1 DFQATT, CDR2 SNEGSKA (reference sequence). The CDR3 loop spans 15 amino acids. V was trimmed by 5 bases and J by 1 base, leaving 14 bases between them. The CDR3 loop reads CSAPRREWNTGELFF. CDR3 DNA sequence: TGCAGTGCTCCCCGTCGGGAGTGGAACACCGGGGAGCTGTTTTTT.

This clonotype was observed at least ten times. The V call is TRBV24-1, the J call TRBJ2-7; a possible D gene is TRBD1 (6 bases). Germline V lookup: CDR1 KGHDR, CDR2 SFDVKD. The CDR3 has 13 residues. V gave up 5 bases and J gave up 7 bases, with 14 bases separating them. CDR3 in amino acids: CATSGTEGSEQYF. CDR3 in DNA: TGTGCCACCAGTGGGACAGAGGGCTCTGAGCAGTACTTC.

There are a few counts of this clonotype. This rearrangement joins TRBV15 to TRBJ2-7; D gene uncertain. The CDR3 runs to 14 residues. In germline, CDR1 is LNHNV, CDR2 YYDKDF (reference sequence). The germline V and J ends were trimmed by 1 base and 1 base, with 8 bases remaining between them. CDR3 coding DNA: TGTGCCACCAGCAGAGGCCTGGCTTCCTACGAGCAGTACTTC. It yields the protein CATSRGLASYEQYF.

This clonotype was picked up one time. The V and J genes are TRBV11-2 and TRBJ2-3, with D possibly TRBD2 on 6 matching bases. Germline V gene sequence: CDR1 SGHAT, CDR2 FQNNGV. The CDR3 runs to 17 residues. V was pared by 1 base and J by 4 bases, with 18 bases between. The CDR3 is CASSLVWRDGLADTQYF. CDR3 DNA sequence: TGTGCCAGCAGCTTAGTGTGGCGGGACGGCCTCGCAGATACGCAGTATTTT.

This clonotype showed up just once. The chain carries TRBV18 and TRBJ2-3, with 7 bases that match TRBD2. This CDR3 region has 17 residues. Germline V lookup: CDR1 KGHSH, CDR2 LQKENI. Trimming removed 0 bases from V and 3 bases from J; junction bases left unmatched: 9. This chain's CDR3 is CASSPPAGGEGTDTQYF. The CDR3 nucleotides read TGTGCCAGCTCACCACCGGCCGGCGGGGAGGGGACAGATACGCAGTATTTT. Using reference TRBV18 and TRBJ2-3 for the parts outside the CDR3, the full variable domain is NAGVMQNPRHLVRRRGQEARLRCSPMKGHSHVYWYRQLPEEGLKFMVYLQKENIIDESGMPKERFSAEFPKEGPSILRIQQVVRGDSAAYFCASSPPAGGEGTDTQYFGPGTRLTVL.

A few counts support this clonotype. This rearrangement joins TRBV7-3 to TRBJ2-5; no firm D call. Germline V gene sequence: CDR1 SGHTA, CDR2 FQGTGA. V lost 0 bases, J lost 0 bases, and 2 bases lay in between. This CDR3 region has 13 residues. The CDR3 spells CASSLTNQETQYF. Here the CDR3 DNA reads TGTGCCAGCAGCTTAACCAACCAAGAGACCCAGTACTTC.

This clonotype showed up many times. The chain recombines TRBV19 with TRBJ2-2; maybe TRBD1 (6 bases). Trimming cost V 8 bases and J 5 bases, with 9 bases left between them. CDR3 length: 12 amino acids. Germline CDR1 LNHDA, CDR2 SQIVND (reference sequence). CDR3 region: CASGTSTGELFF. CDR3 DNA sequence: TGTGCCAGTGGGACATCTACCGGGGAGCTGTTTTTT.

This clonotype was counted at least ten times. The gene calls are TRBV29-1 and TRBJ2-7, with TRBD2 matching 7 bases. V shed 0 bases and J 6 bases; nucleotides not matched to a gene: 11. The CDR3 totals 15 residues. CDR1 SQVTM and CDR2 ANQGSEA come from the germline V gene. The CDR3 here is CSVEDFGPPGGEQYF. The CDR3 DNA reads as TGCAGCGTTGAAGATTTCGGCCCCCCGGGGGGCGAGCAGTACTTC.

This clonotype was detected many times. The V call is TRBV11-2, the J call TRBJ2-7; TRBD2 aligns across 10 bases. CDR3 length: 15 amino acids. The germline V gene encodes CDR1 SGHAT and CDR2 FQNNGV. Germline trimming cut 5 bases from V and 6 bases from J; bases unmatched to any gene: 10. DNA for the CDR3: TGTGCCAGCAGCCCATTGCGGGGGACTAGCGCCGAGCAGTACTTC. This encodes CASSPLRGTSAEQYF.